This T cell receptor beta chain is from a study of CD8+ T cells in alopecia areata. About the research overall: Those patients who were treated received oral tofacitinib, which was given at 5 to 10 mg twice daily for moderate-to-severe alopecia areata.

This clone turned up a few times. The antigen is undetermined. Broader study findings: Tofacitinib did not eliminate many expanded lesional clones from scalp or blood.

Described treatment: oral pan-JAK inhibitor, 5-10 mg twice daily. Between the trimmed V and J ends, which lost 5 bases and 2 bases, there was a span of 13 bases. CDR3 size: 14 residues. Germline values: CDR1 SGHAT, CDR2 FQNNGV. Sequencing used cDNA as its template, made by extracting RNA and reverse transcribing it. Assay: immunoSEQ multiplex PCR; the TCRdb copy retains only in-frame clones and omits some. The repertoire holds about 76,000 clones, with around 60% as singletons. Sequences were derived from CD8+ T cells sorted from blood, sampled at week 24, from a patient treated with tofacitinib. The chain employs TRBV11-2 and TRBJ2-7; D uncertain. This clonotype originated in a human donor with alopecia areata. CDR3 nucleotides: TGTGCCAGCAGCGGAGAGCCCCCACCCTACGAGCAGTACTTC. Amino acids: CASSGEPPPYEQYF.